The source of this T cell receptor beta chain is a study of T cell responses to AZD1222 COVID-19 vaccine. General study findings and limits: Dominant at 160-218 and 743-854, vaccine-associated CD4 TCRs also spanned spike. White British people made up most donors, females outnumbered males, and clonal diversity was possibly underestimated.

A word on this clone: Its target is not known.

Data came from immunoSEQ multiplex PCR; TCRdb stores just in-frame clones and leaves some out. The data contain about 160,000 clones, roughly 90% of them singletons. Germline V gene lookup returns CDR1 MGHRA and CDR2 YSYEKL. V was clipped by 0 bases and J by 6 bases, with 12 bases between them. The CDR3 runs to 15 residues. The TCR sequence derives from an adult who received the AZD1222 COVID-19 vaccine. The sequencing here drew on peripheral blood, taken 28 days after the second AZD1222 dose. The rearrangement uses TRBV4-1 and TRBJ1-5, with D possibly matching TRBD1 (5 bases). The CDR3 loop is CASSQEGEGSQPQHF. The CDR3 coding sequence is TGCGCCAGCAGCCAAGAGGGGGAGGGTAGTCAGCCCCAGCATTTT.